The 2 T cell receptor beta chains below come from one sample, sequenced in a study of cytomegalovirus exposure and HLA in healthy donors. In the PCR, 60 Vbeta and 13 Jbeta primers were used. The protocol was immunoSEQ multiplex PCR, while the TCRdb copy is restricted to in-frame clones and leaves out a portion. Here the sample spans over 85,000 clones, roughly two thirds being singletons. The sample taken for sequencing was PBMCs. Receptors were obtained from a female donor in good health and CMV-seronegative.

This rearrangement joins TRBV19 to TRBJ2-5; possibly TRBD2 for D (5 bases). Germline CDR1 LNHDA, CDR2 SQIVND (reference sequence). This CDR3 is 14 amino acids long. The V end lost 4 bases, the J end lost 0 bases, and 9 bases lay between the germline ends. The CDR3 region has the DNA TGTGCCAGTAGTAAGGACTGGGACCAAGAGACCCAGTACTTC. Encoded protein: CASSKDWDQETQYF.

This chain connects TRBV7-8 to TRBJ2-7; D perhaps matches TRBD2 (6 bases). V lost 4 bases and J 0 bases, leaving 13 bases between the germline ends. Germline loops: CDR1 SGHVS, CDR2 FQNEAQ. The CDR3 is 15 residues long. The CDR3 DNA reads TGTGCCAGCAGCTCCGGGACTCCAAGCTCCTACGAGCAGTACTTC. It translates to CASSSGTPSSYEQYF.